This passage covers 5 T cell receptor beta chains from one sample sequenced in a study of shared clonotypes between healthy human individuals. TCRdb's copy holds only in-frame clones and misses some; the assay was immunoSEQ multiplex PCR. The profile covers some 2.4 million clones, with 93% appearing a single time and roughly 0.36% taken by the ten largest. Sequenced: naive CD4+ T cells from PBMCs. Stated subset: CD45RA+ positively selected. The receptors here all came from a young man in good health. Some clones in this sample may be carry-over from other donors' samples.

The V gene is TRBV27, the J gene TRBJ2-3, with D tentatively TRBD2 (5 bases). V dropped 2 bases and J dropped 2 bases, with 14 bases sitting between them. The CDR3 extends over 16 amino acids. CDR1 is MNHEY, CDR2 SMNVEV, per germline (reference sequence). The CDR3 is CASSLGLLEYTDTQYF. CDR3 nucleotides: TGTGCCAGCAGTTTAGGACTTCTTGAATACACAGATACGCAGTATTTT.

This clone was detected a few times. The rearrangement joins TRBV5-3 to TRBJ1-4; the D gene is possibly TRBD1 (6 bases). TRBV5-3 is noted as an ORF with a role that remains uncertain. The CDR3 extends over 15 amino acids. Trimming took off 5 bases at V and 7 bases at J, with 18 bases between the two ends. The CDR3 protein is CARSLDRSWGEKLFF. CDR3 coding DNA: TGTGCCAGAAGTTTAGACAGGAGCTGGGGTGAAAAACTGTTTTTT.

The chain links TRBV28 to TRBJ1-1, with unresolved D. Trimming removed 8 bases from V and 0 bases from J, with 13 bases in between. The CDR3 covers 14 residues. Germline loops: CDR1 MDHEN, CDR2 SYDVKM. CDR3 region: CASHGVPMNTEAFF. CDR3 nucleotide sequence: TGTGCCAGCCACGGAGTCCCCATGAACACTGAAGCTTTCTTT.

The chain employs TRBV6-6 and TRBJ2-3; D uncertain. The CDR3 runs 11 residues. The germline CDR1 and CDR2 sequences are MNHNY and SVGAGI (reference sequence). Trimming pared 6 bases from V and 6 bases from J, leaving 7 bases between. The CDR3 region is CASSPADTQYF. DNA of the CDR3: TGTGCCAGCAGCCCCGCGGATACGCAGTATTTT.

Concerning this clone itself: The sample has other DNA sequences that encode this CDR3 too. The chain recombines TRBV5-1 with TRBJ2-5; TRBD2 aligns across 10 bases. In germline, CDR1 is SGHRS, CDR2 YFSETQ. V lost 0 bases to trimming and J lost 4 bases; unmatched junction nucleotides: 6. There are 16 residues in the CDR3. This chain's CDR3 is CASSLALAGDAETQYF. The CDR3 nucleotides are TGCGCCAGCAGCTTGGCTCTAGCGGGAGATGCAGAGACCCAGTACTTC.